This T cell receptor beta chain was profiled in a study of blood T cell repertoires in COVID-19. Background on the study: The United States, Italy and Spain provided the acute and convalescent COVID-19 samples. Sources were T cells, B-cell-depleted T cells, or PBMCs; the material itself was cDNA or gDNA.

This clone was picked up one time. In the original workflow: Amplification from reference gene primers served as the basis for estimated nucleated cell counts. The data were produced by immunoSEQ multiplex PCR, yet TCRdb's version contains in-frame clones alone and is incomplete. The D gene and trimming were derived from the DNA, and the V and J assignments and clone size from that table. The sample gives 270,000 or so clones, about nine tenths of which show up once; approximately 3% is in the top ten. CDR3 length: 17 amino acids. Unmatched junction bases numbered 5, after V lost 2 bases and J lost 2 bases. Germline V gives CDR1 SGHAT, CDR2 FQNNGV.

Sequenced material: peripheral blood. The rearrangement joins TRBV11-2 to TRBJ2-1, with 11 bases fitting TRBD2. This TCR came from a woman aged 30 to 39 with active or convalescent COVID-19. CDR3 DNA: TGTGCCAGCAGCTTACCTAGCGGGGGGCTGGCCTACAATGAGCAGTTCTTC. Protein product: CASSLPSGGLAYNEQFF.